This T cell receptor beta chain was captured by sequencing in a study of OX40 agonist ivuxolimab in advanced cancers. Sequencing was performed with immunoSEQ multiplex PCR; in TCRdb, only in-frame clones are kept and a portion is missing. Of under 25,000 clones in the sample, 82% are singletons; the top ten hold just over 3%. CDR3 length equals 14 residues. Trimming left V 4 bases short and J 4 bases short, with 13 bases between. Per germline, CDR1 LNHDA and CDR2 SQIVND (reference sequence). The chain couples TRBV19 to TRBJ1-2; D remains unclear. The source was CD4+ or CD8+ T cells sorted from blood, collected in a trial of the OX40 agonist ivuxolimab. The receptor comes from an adult with an advanced solid tumor such as melanoma, head and neck, liver or kidney cancer. The CDR3 DNA reads as TGTGCCAGTAGTAGGGCGGGCGCCGGCTATGGCTACACCTTC. Translation gives CASSRAGAGYGYTF.